This TCR beta chain was found in a study of blood T cell repertoires in COVID-19. Study summary: PBMCs, B-cell-depleted T cells, or T cells provided the cDNA or gDNA that made up the material.

The germline V gene has CDR1 KGHDR and CDR2 SFDVKD. The CDR3 has 13 amino acids. With 3 bases clipped from V and 6 bases from J, the junction kept 2 bases outside the gene matches. Measured with immunoSEQ multiplex PCR; TCRdb has only the in-frame clones, and not every one. The sample contains just under 350,000 clones, 88% of which appear only once. The sample was peripheral blood. This clonotype was sampled from a woman between 65 and 79 years old with COVID-19, enrolled during active disease. This rearrangement joins TRBV24-1 to TRBJ2-3; 7 bases map to TRBD1. The CDR3 protein is CATSDPTGDTQYF. The CDR3, as DNA: TGTGCCACCAGTGATCCGACAGGGGATACGCAGTATTTT.